Following are 4 T cell receptor beta chains from one sample sequenced in a study of early T cells in non-severe SARS-CoV-2 infection. TCRdb redid the calling of the 5' RACE reads with MiXCR, one entry per CDR3 protein. The profile shows approximately 83,000 distinct CDR3 sequences, over 13% of them singletons. Sequencing input: whole blood. Receptor source: an adult who was a healthcare worker with PCR-confirmed SARS-CoV-2 infection or an uninfected control (not recorded which).

This clonotype was seen at least ten times. This chain links TRBV12-5 with TRBJ1-1; D possibly corresponds to TRBD1 (5 bases). CDR1 is LGHNT and CDR2 is FRNRAP in the germline V gene. This CDR3 is built from 12 residues. The germline V and J ends were trimmed by 1 base and 9 bases, with 9 bases remaining between them. The CDR3 bases are TGTGCTAGTGGTTTGGGACAGAGTCAAGCTTTCTTT. It codes for CASGLGQSQAFF.

This clonotype has a count of ten or more. This chain links TRBV12-3 or TRBV12-4 with TRBJ1-4; D is possibly TRBD1 (6 bases). The ends were cut back, 5 bases at V and 8 bases at J, with 15 bases in the middle. The CDR3 is 14 amino acids. For the CDR3, the DNA is TGTGCCAGCAGTCTACAGGGAGTCAGCGAAAAACTGTTTTTT. Protein sequence: CASSLQGVSEKLFF.

The V and J genes are TRBV11-2 and TRBJ2-2, with TRBD2 matching over 7 bases. The trim removed 6 bases at V and 3 bases at J, leaving 4 bases unmatched. Germline values: CDR1 SGHAT, CDR2 FQNNGV. The CDR3 contains 14 residues. The CDR3 DNA reads TGTGCCAGCAGACCACTAGCGTACACCGGGGAGCTGTTTTTT. As protein: CASRPLAYTGELFF.

This clonotype was seen at least ten times. V gene TRBV6-1 combines with J gene TRBJ2-5, with D tentatively TRBD1 (5 bases). V was shortened by 1 base and J by 1 base, with 10 bases between the two germline ends. CDR1 is MNHNS and CDR2 is SASEGT in the germline V gene. The CDR3 runs 15 residues. CDR3 sequence reads: CASSEGEQVQETQYF. In DNA, the CDR3 is TGTGCCAGCAGTGAAGGGGAACAGGTCCAAGAGACCCAGTACTTC.